This TCR beta chain was found in a study of beta chain features in type 1 diabetes. Broader study findings: Moderately but significantly shorter TCRB CDR3s were found in Type 1 diabetes patients in all four CD4+ subsets.

On this clone itself: The antigen is unknown.

The CDR3 is 17 amino acids. The germline V and J ends were trimmed by 4 bases and 3 bases, with 19 bases remaining between them. Germline values: CDR1 KGHSY, CDR2 FQNENV. All of the isolated RNA was reverse transcribed, so expressed TCRB transcripts were sequenced. Here immunoSEQ multiplex PCR was the method, and the copy in TCRdb shows in-frame clones only, minus some. The data contain a few hundred thousand clones, 16% of them singletons. Sequenced sample: naive CD4+ T cells from blood. The receptor comes from a man aged 25-45 years with type 1 diabetes. This chain links TRBV16 with TRBJ2-1, with D perhaps matching TRBD1 (5 bases). For the CDR3, the DNA is TGTGCCAGCAGCCTAGCTAGGGGCAGTTCGATCTACAATGAGCAGTTCTTC. It specifies CASSLARGSSIYNEQFF.